The 31 T cell receptor beta chains listed next were all sequenced from one sample in a study of liver allograft versus peripheral blood T cells (dated by TCRdb to about 2020). Some background on the complete study: The study compared T cell receptor repertoires found within transplanted livers against repertoires in the peripheral blood of liver transplant recipients.

The reads were generated on an Illumina MiSeq. TCRdb ran its own pipeline on the public reads, namely fastp trimming at Q25 and MiXCR clone calling, and kept in-frame beta chains. Each entry is one CDR3 protein sequence, shown with its most common DNA and genes. The sample contains about 180 distinct CDR3 sequences, roughly 21% of them found a single time. 60% to 70% of the sample comes from the top ten. The receptors originated from a human patient who had a liver transplant. Some T cells may originate with the graft donor following a transplant.

This rearrangement joins TRBV29-1 to TRBJ2-5; 8 bases fit TRBD1. J was trimmed by 7 bases and V by 1 base; bases with no gene match: 5. Germline CDR1 reads SQVTM; CDR2 reads ANQGSEA. CDR3 length: 13 residues. This CDR3 reads CSVEGRGRGTQYF. The CDR3, as DNA: TGCAGCGTTGAAGGCAGGGGGCGAGGGACCCAGTACTTC.

Remarks on this clonotype: A far larger clone lies a single base away; this is likely a read error. The CDR3 sequence: CATSPRNHEQFF. As DNA, the CDR3 is TGTGCCACCTCTCCACGGAACCATGAGCAGTTCTTC. This rearrangement joins TRBV6-1 to TRBJ2-7; no clear D gene. The J call may be incorrect, as the DNA end agrees better with TRBJ2-1. CDR3 length equals 12 residues. Germline lookup yields CDR1 MNHNS and CDR2 SASEGT.

In this sample, this clonotype is hyperexpanded. V and J are TRBV6-6 and TRBJ1-2; D may be TRBD1 (5 bases). The germline V and J ends were trimmed by 7 bases and 7 bases, with 13 bases remaining between them. Germline CDR1 and CDR2: MNHNY and SVGAGI (reference sequence). The CDR3 is 12 amino acids. The CDR3 loop reads CASTTGGVGYTF. Written as DNA, the CDR3 is TGTGCCAGCACCACTGGGGGGGTTGGCTACACCTTC.

This clonotype qualifies as hyperexpanded. The CDR3 loop reads CASSLRDRPTSNEQFF. The CDR3 nucleotides are TGTGCCAGCAGTCTCCGGGACAGGCCAACCTCCAATGAGCAGTTCTTC. The chain couples TRBV27 to TRBJ2-1; 8 bases are a match to TRBD1. The CDR3 extends over 16 amino acids. The germline gives CDR1 MNHEY, CDR2 SMNVEV (reference sequence). The J segment lost 6 bases and the V segment lost 5 bases, leaving 12 bases of the junction unmatched.

Judged by abundance, this clonotype is large (0.1 to 1%). The chain recombines TRBV19 with TRBJ1-1; TRBD1 agrees at 8 bases. From germline, CDR1 is LNHDA and CDR2 SQIVND (reference sequence). CDR3 length: 13 amino acids. V was pared by 5 bases and J by 8 bases, with 7 bases of the junction left unmatched. The CDR3 loop reads CASSFYRGEEAFF. CDR3 nucleotide sequence: TGTGCCAGTAGTTTTTACAGGGGGGAGGAAGCTTTCTTT. Full variable domain (missing parts from reference TRBV19 and TRBJ1-1): DGGITQSPKYLFRKEGQNVTLSCEQNLNHDAMYWYRQDPGQGLRLIYYSQIVNDFQKGDIAEGYSVSREKKESFPLTVTSAQKNPTAFYLCASSFYRGEEAFFGQGTRLTVV.

In its sample, this clonotype was seen a few times. The rearrangement joins TRBV6-2 or TRBV6-3 to TRBJ1-5; TRBD1 matches at 8 bases. V lost 5 bases, J lost 0 bases, and 6 bases stayed unmatched. The CDR3 is made up of 16 amino acids. The germline gives CDR1 MNHEY, CDR2 SVGEGT. CDR3 in DNA: TGTGCCAGCAGTCCTCGGACAGGGAATAGCAATCAGCCCCAGCATTTT. Amino acid sequence: CASSPRTGNSNQPQHF.

With regard to this clonotype: This may stem from a read error, because a much larger clone lies one nucleotide away. The chain is built from TRBV6-1 and TRBJ1-1; D gene unclear. CDR3 size: 13 residues. Trimming took off 4 bases at V and 1 base at J, with 7 bases between the two ends. Germline CDR1 is MNHNS and CDR2 is SASEGT. Here the CDR3 DNA reads TGTGCCAGCAGTGTTAGGGAGAACACTGAAGCTTTCTTT. Protein sequence: CASSVRENTEAFF.

CDR3 DNA: TGTGCCAGCTCACCAGGAGGATCTCAATCTGGGGCCAACGTCCTGACTTTC. Its translation is CASSPGGSQSGANVLTF. The J gene is TRBJ2-6, the V gene TRBV18; a possible D gene is TRBD2 (5 bases). Trimming removed 2 bases at V and 1 base at J, with 12 bases between. CDR1 and CDR2 (germline): KGHSH, LQKENI. This CDR3 spans 17 amino acids.

This clonotype was counted only a few times. The DNA for the CDR3 is TGTGCCAGCTTGGCAGGGGGCGGAGATGGCTACACCTTC. Residues: CASLAGGGDGYTF. V gene TRBV18 combines with J gene TRBJ1-2; 8 nucleotides match TRBD1. The germline V gene encodes CDR1 KGHSH and CDR2 LQKENI. With V trimmed by 7 bases and J by 6 bases, 7 bases remained unmatched. This CDR3 has 13 residues.

By proportion, this clonotype is hyperexpanded. The rearrangement joins TRBV6-1 to TRBJ1-3; no clear D gene. Germline V gene data show CDR1 as MNHNS and CDR2 as SASEGT. The CDR3 sequence is 12 residues long. V was shortened by 4 bases and J by 3 bases, with 4 bases between the two germline ends. As DNA, the CDR3 is TGTGCCAGCAGTGCAGGTGGAAACACCATATATTTT. Its translation is CASSAGGNTIYF.

This clonotype is large within its sample. The chain has TRBV28 and TRBJ1-4; D uncertain. The V and J ends lost 5 bases and 8 bases respectively, with 15 bases between them. Germline values: CDR1 MDHEN, CDR2 SYDVKM. The CDR3 runs to 14 residues. The CDR3 DNA is TGTGCCAGCAGTCGGACCTCGGTGAGAGAAAAACTGTTTTTT. This sequence encodes CASSRTSVREKLFF.

V is TRBV7-9 and J is TRBJ1-2; unclear D gene. CDR1 and CDR2 from the germline V gene are SEHNR and FQNEAQ (reference sequence). The CDR3 length is 14 residues. With 4 bases removed from V and 6 bases from J, the gap between germline ends came to 15 bases. The CDR3, as DNA: TGTGCCAGCAGCTCCCCCGGCCTGTTGCATGGCTACACCTTC. Its translation: CASSSPGLLHGYTF. The entire variable domain, with the rest obtained from reference TRBV7-9 and TRBJ1-2, is as follows: DTGVSQNPRHKITKRGQNVTFRCDPISEHNRLYWYRQTLGQGPEFLTYFQNEAQLEKSRLLSDRFSAERPKGSFSTLEIQRTEQGDSAMYLCASSSPGLLHGYTFGSGTRLTVV.

CDR3 nucleotides: TGTGCCAGTAGTTCCGGGACAGGGCTTCGATCACCCCTCCACTTT. Translated: CASSSGTGLRSPLHF. The V and J genes are TRBV19 and TRBJ1-6; 9 positions match TRBD1. CDR1 is LNHDA, CDR2 SQIVND, per germline (reference sequence). V lost 5 bases and J lost 10; bases outside the gene matches: 9. This CDR3 is built from 15 residues.

This clonotype ranks as medium-sized (0.01 to 0.1%). The V call is TRBV6-1, the J call TRBJ1-1; 7 bases match TRBD1. Germline V gene sequence: CDR1 MNHNS, CDR2 SASEGT. V was pared by 4 bases and J by 3 bases, with 8 bases of the junction left unmatched. The length of the CDR3 is 15 residues. In DNA form, the CDR3 reads TGTGCCAGCAGTGCGTTGAGGACAGGAGACACTGAAGCTTTCTTT. Its translation: CASSALRTGDTEAFF.

By share, this clonotype counts as large. The CDR3 DNA follows: TGTGCCAGCTCCGGGTACCAAGAGACCCAGTACTTC. Translating it yields CASSGYQETQYF. This sequence joins TRBV12-3 or TRBV12-4 and TRBJ2-5, with D hard to call. The V and J ends lost 8 bases and 0 bases respectively, with 7 bases between them. This CDR3 region has 12 residues.

This clonotype is judged medium-sized. The chain links TRBV5-4 to TRBJ1-1; D is perhaps TRBD1 (6 bases). Trimming took 9 bases from V and 5 from J, leaving 14 bases between them. The germline V gene has CDR1 SGHNT and CDR2 YYREEE (reference sequence). This CDR3 has 12 amino acids. CDR3 residues: CATSRGLTEAFF. In DNA form, the CDR3 reads TGTGCCACCTCTCGGGGGCTAACTGAAGCTTTCTTT.

The chain uses TRBV18 and TRBJ1-1, with TRBD1 as a possible D gene (5 bases). CDR3 size: 14 residues. Germline V CDR1 and CDR2: KGHSH, LQKENI. Between the trimmed V and J ends, which lost 4 bases and 4 bases, there was a span of 13 bases. The CDR3: CASSLGHPITEAFF. CDR3 nucleotides: TGTGCCAGCTCACTGGGGCACCCTATCACTGAAGCTTTCTTT.

This clonotype showed up just a few times. The V gene is TRBV15, the J gene TRBJ2-3; 9 bases match TRBD2. The CDR3 totals 15 residues. The ends lost 4 bases at V and 7 bases at J; junction bases unmatched: 9. The germline CDR1 and CDR2 sequences are LNHNV and YYDKDF (reference sequence). The CDR3 nucleotides read TGTGCCACCAGCAACCCAGCGGGGGGTCGGCATACGCAGTATTTT. Its protein is CATSNPAGGRHTQYF.

V and J are TRBV30 and TRBJ1-2, with D tentatively TRBD1 (6 bases). CDR3 size: 12 residues. Trimming took 2 bases from V and 8 from J, leaving 12 bases between them. CDR1 and CDR2 (germline): GTSNPN, SVGIG (reference sequence). CDR3 nucleotide sequence: TGTGCCTGGAGTAGGGGGGCGCGAGGCTACACCTTC. Protein product: CAWSRGARGYTF.

This clonotype is large in the sample. V is TRBV6-2 or TRBV6-3 and J is TRBJ1-4, with D hard to call. CDR3 length: 15 residues. The V gene's germline CDR1 is MNHEY and CDR2 SVGEGT. V dropped 2 bases and J dropped 11 bases, with 18 bases sitting between them. The CDR3 DNA follows: TGTGCCAGCAGTTACGAGGGCAGCACCGTTGGGAAACTGTTTTTT. Protein product: CASSYEGSTVGKLFF.

This rearrangement joins TRBV6-5 to TRBJ1-1; weak D call: TRBD1 (6 bases). Germline V CDR1 and CDR2: MNHEY, SVGAGI. Trimming stripped 4 bases from V and 5 bases from J, with 17 bases between. This CDR3 has 15 amino acids. The CDR3 DNA sequence: TGTGCCAGCAGTTCTGCCTGGGGGGGCGGAACTGAAGCTTTCTTT. It yields the protein CASSSAWGGGTEAFF.

By its share, this clonotype is large. The chain uses TRBV15 and TRBJ1-2, with D possibly matching TRBD1 (5 bases). The CDR3 spans 15 residues. Per the germline V gene, CDR1 is LNHNV and CDR2 is YYDKDF (reference sequence). The ends were cut back, 6 bases at V and 8 bases at J, with 22 bases in the middle. The CDR3 spells CATSLGGDSREGYTF. The CDR3 coding sequence is TGTGCCACCAGTCTGGGGGGGGACTCAAGAGAGGGCTACACCTTC.

This clonotype is labeled large. Written as DNA, the CDR3 is TGCAGTGCTAGAGAAGGGCAGTTCCAAGCTTTCTTT. Its translation is CSAREGQFQAFF. This chain links TRBV20-1 with TRBJ1-1; D is unclear. This CDR3 region has 12 residues. Per the germline V gene, CDR1 is DFQATT and CDR2 is SNEGSKA (reference sequence). Between the trimmed V and J ends, which lost 0 bases and 9 bases, there was a span of 11 bases.

This clonotype ranks as hyperexpanded. This rearrangement joins TRBV5-6 to TRBJ2-1; 9 bases align to TRBD2. The CDR3 consists of 15 residues. V lost 0 bases and J lost 8; bases outside the gene matches: 6. The germline V gene has CDR1 SGHDT and CDR2 YYEEEE. CDR3 sequence (DNA): TGTGCCAGCAGCTTGGAGGAGCGGGAGGCCTATGAGCAGTTCTTC. This sequence encodes CASSLEEREAYEQFF.

By frequency in the sample, this clonotype is medium-sized. The DNA for the CDR3 is TGTGCCAGCAGCTTATGGCAGGGATTCGACAAAAACATTCAGTACTTC. The encoded protein is CASSLWQGFDKNIQYF. The chain links TRBV7-9 to TRBJ2-4; D perhaps matches TRBD1 (5 bases). Germline CDR1 and CDR2: SEHNR and FQNEAQ (reference sequence). The CDR3 contains 16 residues. Between the trimmed V and J ends, which lost 2 bases and 3 bases, there was a span of 14 bases.

This clonotype counts as large. This chain uses TRBV11-3 with TRBJ2-2, with TRBD2 identical over 8 bases. Germline CDR1 is SGHNT and CDR2 is YENEEA. The CDR3 totals 15 residues. Unmatched junction bases numbered 5, after V lost 3 bases and J lost 5 bases. As DNA, the CDR3 is TGTGCCAGCAGCTTGGGCGGGGGGCGGACCGGGGAGCTGTTTTTT. It yields the protein CASSLGGGRTGELFF.

This clonotype rates as medium-sized. This rearrangement joins TRBV29-1 to TRBJ1-2; 9 bases fit TRBD1. The V and J ends lost 5 bases and 7 bases, in that order; junction bases with no gene match: 11. This CDR3 is 14 amino acids long. CDR1 SQVTM and CDR2 ANQGSEA come from the germline V gene. Here the CDR3 DNA reads TGCAGCGTTACTTTACCGGACAGGGGAGGTGGCTACACCTTC. Translation: CSVTLPDRGGGYTF.

This clonotype is judged medium-sized. The chain links TRBV6-6 to TRBJ2-7; 10 nucleotides match TRBD2. V lost 4 bases to trimming and J lost 2 bases; unmatched junction nucleotides: 14. The CDR3 is 18 residues long. Germline V gene sequence: CDR1 MNHNY, CDR2 SVGAGI (reference sequence). Here the CDR3 reads CASSSPKQLAGYTYEQYF. The CDR3 bases are TGTGCCAGCAGTTCTCCTAAACAACTAGCGGGGTACACCTACGAGCAGTACTTC.

In its sample, this clonotype ranks as hyperexpanded. CDR3 nucleotide sequence: TGTGCCAGCTCACCCCTAGTACAGACGGAAGCTTTCTTT. Its translation is CASSPLVQTEAFF. This rearrangement joins TRBV18 to TRBJ1-1; D is unclear. The CDR3 is 13 amino acids. Per germline, CDR1 KGHSH and CDR2 LQKENI. V was trimmed by 3 bases and J by 8 bases, leaving 13 bases between them.

About this clonotype: Since a far larger clone is one base different, this is likely a read error. The chain uses TRBV13 and TRBJ2-1; 9 positions match TRBD2. With 3 bases clipped from V and 8 bases from J, the junction kept 8 bases outside the gene matches. The CDR3 is 15 residues long. Per germline, CDR1 PRHDT and CDR2 FYEKMQ (reference sequence). The CDR3 loop is CASSLEEREAHEQFF. CDR3 nucleotide sequence: TGTGCCAGCAGCTTGGAGGAGCGGGAGGCCCATGAGCAGTTCTTC.

Judged by abundance, this clonotype is large. The rearrangement uses TRBV11-2 and TRBJ1-1, with D perhaps TRBD1 (6 bases). The CDR3 runs 16 residues. The germline CDR1 and CDR2 sequences are SGHAT and FQNNGV. V dropped 3 bases and J dropped 4 bases, with 18 bases sitting between them. This CDR3 is CASSLQAGGLGTEAFF. In DNA form, the CDR3 reads TGTGCCAGCAGCTTGCAGGCGGGGGGCTTGGGCACTGAAGCTTTCTTT. Full variable domain (missing parts from reference TRBV11-2 and TRBJ1-1): EAGVAQSPRYKIIEKRQSVAFWCNPISGHATLYWYQQILGQGPKLLIQFQNNGVVDDSQLPKDRFSAERLKGVDSTLKIQPAKLEDSAVYLCASSLQAGGLGTEAFFGQGTRLTVV.